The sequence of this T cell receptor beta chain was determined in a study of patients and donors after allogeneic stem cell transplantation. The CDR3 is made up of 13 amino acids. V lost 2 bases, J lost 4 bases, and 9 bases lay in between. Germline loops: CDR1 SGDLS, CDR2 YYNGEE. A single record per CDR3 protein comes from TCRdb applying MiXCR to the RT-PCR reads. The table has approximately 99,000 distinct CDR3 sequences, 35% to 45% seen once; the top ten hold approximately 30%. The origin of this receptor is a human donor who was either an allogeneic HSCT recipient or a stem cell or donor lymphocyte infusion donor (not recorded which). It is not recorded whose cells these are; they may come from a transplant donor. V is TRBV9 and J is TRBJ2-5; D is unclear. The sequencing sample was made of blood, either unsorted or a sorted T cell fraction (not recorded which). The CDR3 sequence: CASSVRTRETQYF. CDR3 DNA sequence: TGTGCCAGCAGCGTTCGGACCAGAGAGACCCAGTACTTC.